The clone carrying this TCR beta chain came up a few times. The antigen remains unidentified. V lost 4 bases and J lost 0, with 8 bases in between. The CDR3 runs to 14 residues. CDR1 is SGDLS and CDR2 is YYNGEE in the germline V gene. These data belong to a study of beta chain features in type 1 diabetes. Study-wide points: People with Type 1 diabetes carried modestly yet significantly shorter TCRB CDR3s in all four CD4+ subsets. Insertion counts at VDJ junctions were lower in type 1 diabetes patients, who also showed more deletions there.

The entirety of the isolated RNA underwent reverse transcription, so expressed TCRB transcripts were sequenced. Profiling relied on immunoSEQ multiplex PCR, and the TCRdb table lists in-frame clones only, not all of them. The data contain hundreds of thousands of clones, more than 13% of them singletons. The receptor was isolated from a man aged 18 to 29 with type 1 diabetes. Material: naive CD4+ T cells from blood. This chain links TRBV9 with TRBJ1-5; no definite D call. CDR3 amino acids: CASSLVLSNQPQHF. CDR3 sequence (DNA): TGTGCCAGCAGCTTAGTGCTTAGCAATCAGCCCCAGCATTTT.